The 22 T cell receptor beta chains presented below share a single source sample, sequenced in a study of T-cell reconstitution after alpha-beta-depleted transplantation in children (dated by TCRdb to about 2016). The library came from PCR. The sequencer was an Illumina HiSeq 2500. To normalize quantification of the TCRbeta repertoire, the TCR libraries were built with molecular barcoding that relied on unique molecular identifiers. In-frame beta chains were kept once TCRdb had trimmed the public reads at Q25 with fastp and called clones with MiXCR. Duplicate CDR3 protein sequences are folded into a single record with the most common DNA and genes. The sample contains 450,000 to 500,000 distinct CDR3 sequences, 9.5% to 15% of them found a single time. Around 6.1% of the sample rests with the top ten. The starting material was PBMCs from the stem cell graft donor, obtained from the stem cell graft. Receptors originate from a human donor who donated a stem cell graft to a child with combined immunodeficiency.

This clonotype was seen many times. V gene TRBV27 combines with J gene TRBJ2-3; no reliable D call. The V end was cut by 5 bases, the J end by 2 bases, with 11 bases between. The CDR3 contains 14 residues. Germline CDR1 reads MNHEY; CDR2 reads SMNVEV (reference sequence). DNA of the CDR3: TGTGCCAGCAGTCTCTACCGATCCACAGATACGCAGTATTTT. Translating gives CASSLYRSTDTQYF.

The chain employs TRBV7-3 and TRBJ2-1, with 11 bases lining up with TRBD1. The CDR3 covers 15 residues. V was clipped by 5 bases and J by 10 bases; unmatched bases: 10. The V gene's germline CDR1 is SGHTA and CDR2 FQGTGA. The CDR3 is CASSRDGQGAREQFF. The DNA of the CDR3 is TGTGCCAGCAGCCGTGATGGACAGGGGGCAAGGGAGCAGTTCTTC. The full variable domain, with the rest looked up from reference TRBV7-3 and TRBJ2-1, is GAGVSQTPSNKVTEKGKYVELRCDPISGHTALYWYRQSLGQGPEFLIYFQGTGAADDSGLPNDRFFAVRPEGSVSTLKIQRTERGDSAVYLCASSRDGQGAREQFFGPGTRLTVL.

The chain recombines TRBV18 with TRBJ1-2; tentative D call: TRBD1 (6 bases). This CDR3 has 15 amino acids. Germline values: CDR1 KGHSH, CDR2 LQKENI. V was clipped by 2 bases and J by 4 bases, with 14 bases between them. The CDR3 DNA reads TGTGCCAGCTCACCAGGGGCAGGGGAGGCCTATGGCTACACCTTC. Its translation is CASSPGAGEAYGYTF.

This clonotype appeared a few times. The chain is built from TRBV4-3 and TRBJ2-5; TRBD2 agrees at 8 bases. There are 17 residues in the CDR3. In germline, CDR1 is LGHNA, CDR2 YSLEER. J lost 9 bases, V lost 1 base, and 16 bases had no gene match. The CDR3 DNA reads TGCGCCAGCAGCCAAGGCCTTGTAGCGGGGTCAACCGTCCCCCAGTACTTC. Encoded protein: CASSQGLVAGSTVPQYF.

Turning to this clonotype: An end of the junction does not agree with germline; a read error may underlie this. The V call is TRBV7-6, the J call TRBJ2-1; D is unresolved. CDR3 length equals 15 residues. Germline CDR1 reads SGHVS; CDR2 reads FNYEAQ. Here the CDR3 DNA reads TGTGTCAGCAGCTTAAGTGAAGCTGGCTGGGATGAGCAGTTCTTC. Encoded protein: CVSSLSEAGWDEQFF. The variable domain in full, completed from reference TRBV7-6 and TRBJ2-1, reads GAGVSQSPRYKVTKRGQDVALRCDPISGHVSLYWYRQALGQGPEFLTYFNYEAQQDKSGLPNDRFSAERPEGSISTLTIQRTEQRDSAMYRCVSSLSEAGWDEQFFGPGTRLTVL.

This clonotype was detected only a few times. The V call is TRBV6-6, the J call TRBJ1-2; D unresolved. CDR3 length equals 13 residues. With 6 bases removed from V and 6 bases from J, the gap between germline ends came to 14 bases. The germline V gene has CDR1 MNHNY and CDR2 SVGAGI (reference sequence). The CDR3 nucleotides are TGTGCCAGCAGCCCCGAAAGGCGCAATGGCTACACCTTC. Encoded protein: CASSPERRNGYTF.

This clonotype was detected a few times. One end of the junction is discordant with germline, which a read error may explain. The chain links TRBV2 to TRBJ2-2; D is unclear. CDR1 is SNHLY and CDR2 is FYNNEI in the germline V gene. The CDR3 spans 14 residues. CDR3 bases: TGTGCCAGCAGCCTGACAACGAATACCGGGGAGCTGTTTTTT. It encodes CASSLTTNTGELFF.

This sequence joins TRBV19 and TRBJ1-3, with D perhaps matching TRBD1 (5 bases). Trimming removed 3 bases from V and 4 bases from J, with 10 bases in between. The germline gives CDR1 LNHDA, CDR2 SQIVND (reference sequence). The CDR3 spans 14 residues. DNA for the CDR3: TGTGCCAGTAGTATTCAGGGAACGGGAAACACCATATATTTT. As protein: CASSIQGTGNTIYF.

There are a few counts of this clonotype. J is TRBJ1-1 and V is TRBV30; D gene uncertain. The germline V and J ends were trimmed by 2 bases and 4 bases, with 5 bases remaining between them. The CDR3 totals 11 residues. The germline V gene has CDR1 GTSNPN and CDR2 SVGIG (reference sequence). This CDR3 reads CAWSWGTEAFF. In DNA form, the CDR3 reads TGTGCCTGGAGTTGGGGCACTGAAGCTTTCTTT.

This clonotype was observed a few times. This chain links TRBV7-9 with TRBJ2-7, with 9 bases aligning to TRBD1. Germline loops: CDR1 SEHNR, CDR2 FQNEAQ (reference sequence). After removal of 5 bases from V and 5 bases from J, the junction contained 7 bases not matched to a gene. The length of the CDR3 is 14 residues. The chain's CDR3 is CASSTGQGVDEQYF. The CDR3 bases are TGTGCCAGCAGCACGGGACAGGGTGTCGACGAGCAGTACTTC.

In its sample, this clonotype was seen a few times. The chain recombines TRBV18 with TRBJ1-4; D may be TRBD1 (6 bases). V was cut by 4 bases and J by 6 bases, with 15 bases left in between. Germline values: CDR1 KGHSH, CDR2 LQKENI. CDR3 length equals 15 residues. The DNA of the CDR3 is TGTGCCAGCTCACGATCGACAGGCCCGGATGAAAAACTGTTTTTT. Its protein is CASSRSTGPDEKLFF.

CDR3: CSADPQGNEQFF. CDR3 sequence (DNA): TGCAGTGCGGATCCCCAGGGTAATGAGCAGTTCTTC. The rearrangement joins TRBV20-1 to TRBJ2-1; weak D call: TRBD1 (5 bases). CDR3 length equals 12 residues. V shed 6 bases and J shed 7 bases, with 13 bases lying between them. Germline-derived CDR1 and CDR2 are DFQATT and SNEGSKA (reference sequence).

This clonotype was seen only a few times. The chain carries TRBV27 and TRBJ2-1; 7 positions match TRBD2. Germline V gives CDR1 MNHEY, CDR2 SMNVEV (reference sequence). Trimming removed 3 bases from V and 5 bases from J; junction bases left unmatched: 4. This CDR3 comprises 14 residues. The CDR3 DNA reads TGTGCCAGCAGTTTCGGGACTACGAACAATGAGCAGTTCTTC. Translated: CASSFGTTNNEQFF.

The chain employs TRBV9 and TRBJ2-2, with a tentative D call TRBD1 (7 bases). The CDR3 runs 15 residues. The V and J ends lost 0 bases and 5 bases respectively, with 11 bases between them. Germline CDR1 and CDR2: SGDLS and YYNGEE. The CDR3 DNA reads as TGTGCCAGCAGCGTAGACGGGGGACAGACCGGGGAGCTGTTTTTT. It is translated as CASSVDGGQTGELFF.

There are a few counts of this clonotype. CDR3 coding DNA: TGTGCCAGCAGCCAAGGGGCAGGCCATGGCTACACCTTC. Amino acids: CASSQGAGHGYTF. This sequence joins TRBV7-3 and TRBJ1-2, with D possibly being TRBD1 (5 bases). The CDR3 runs 13 residues. V shed 5 bases and J shed 6 bases, with 13 bases lying between them. CDR1 is SGHTA, CDR2 FQGTGA, per germline.

This clonotype was seen a handful of times. The V and J genes are TRBV29-1 and TRBJ2-1, with D tentatively TRBD1 (5 bases). CDR1 SQVTM and CDR2 ANQGSEA come from the germline V gene. This CDR3 region has 17 residues. Trimming cost V 5 bases and J 4 bases, with 24 bases left between them. CDR3 DNA sequence: TGCAGCGTTCAAGGGGCGTTCGAGGATCAACAATACAATGAGCAGTTCTTC. This gives the protein CSVQGAFEDQQYNEQFF.

The genes are TRBV6-2 or TRBV6-3 and TRBJ2-1, with 8 bases fitting TRBD2. J gave up 5 bases and V 8 bases, and 8 bases lay outside the gene matches. The CDR3 spans 14 residues. The V gene's germline CDR1 is MNHEY and CDR2 SVGEGT. The CDR3 loop is CASGGAGGNNEQFF. CDR3 nucleotide sequence: TGTGCCAGCGGGGGCGCGGGAGGAAACAATGAGCAGTTCTTC.

Many counts were recorded for this clonotype. The gene calls are TRBV12-3 or TRBV12-4 and TRBJ2-7; TRBD1 matches at 7 bases. The CDR3 has 15 amino acids. V gave up 6 bases and J gave up 8 bases; unmatched junction bases: 16. The CDR3 here is CASSRDRARAKKQYF. DNA of the CDR3: TGTGCCAGCAGCCGGGACAGAGCCCGGGCAAAGAAGCAGTACTTC.

The table lists this clonotype with many counts. This chain connects TRBV12-3 or TRBV12-4 to TRBJ2-7; 8 nucleotides match TRBD2. This CDR3 region has 14 residues. The ends lost 3 bases at V and 4 bases at J; junction bases unmatched: 5. CDR3 loop: CASSFTGGAYEQYF. The CDR3 nucleotides read TGTGCCAGCAGTTTTACGGGAGGGGCATACGAGCAGTACTTC.

The rearrangement uses TRBV12-3 or TRBV12-4 and TRBJ2-7; TRBD1 aligns across 7 bases. This CDR3 is 14 amino acids long. V gave up 6 bases and J gave up 6 bases; unmatched junction bases: 11. The CDR3 DNA sequence: TGTGCCAGCAGCTTTGGGACAGAGGGGCTCGAGCAGTACTTC. Translating gives CASSFGTEGLEQYF.

This clonotype was counted many times. The chain joins TRBV6-5 to TRBJ2-5; no reliable D call. The V end lost 3 bases, the J end lost 5 bases, and 13 bases lay between the germline ends. Germline assignment: CDR1 MNHEY and CDR2 SVGAGI. The CDR3 is 14 residues long. CDR3 sequence (DNA): TGTGCCAGCAGTTATCTTAGGTCTGGGGAGACCCAGTACTTC. Translated: CASSYLRSGETQYF.

This clonotype was picked up a small number of times. V gene TRBV7-9 combines with J gene TRBJ1-1; TRBD1 matches at 8 bases. This CDR3 spans 14 amino acids. CDR1 SEHNR and CDR2 FQNEAQ come from the germline V gene (reference sequence). The V gene end was trimmed by 5 bases and the J gene end by 4 bases; junction bases not matched to a gene: 6. CDR3 sequence: CASSRTGGATEAFF. The CDR3 DNA reads TGTGCCAGCAGCCGTACAGGGGGTGCCACTGAAGCTTTCTTT.